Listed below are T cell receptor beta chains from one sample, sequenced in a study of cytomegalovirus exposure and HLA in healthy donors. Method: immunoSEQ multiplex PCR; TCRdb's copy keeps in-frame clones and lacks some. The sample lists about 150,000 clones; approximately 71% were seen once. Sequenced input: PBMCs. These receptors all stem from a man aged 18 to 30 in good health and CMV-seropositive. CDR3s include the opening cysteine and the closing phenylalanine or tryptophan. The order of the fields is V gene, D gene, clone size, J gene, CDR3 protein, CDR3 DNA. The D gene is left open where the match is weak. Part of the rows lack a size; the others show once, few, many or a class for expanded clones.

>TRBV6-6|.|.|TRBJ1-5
CASHGGGHGQPQHF
TGTGCCAGCCACGGCGGGGGTCATGGTCAGCCCCAGCATTTT
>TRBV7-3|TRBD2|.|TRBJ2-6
CASSENSGSSFGANVLTF
TGTGCCAGCAGCGAAAATAGCGGGAGTTCCTTTGGGGCCAACGTCCTGACTTTC
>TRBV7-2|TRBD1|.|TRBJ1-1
CASSRTGLTEAFF
TGTGCCAGCAGCCGGACAGGACTTACTGAAGCTTTCTTT
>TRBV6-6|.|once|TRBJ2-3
CASSYYGAGTDTQYF
TGTGCCAGCAGTTACTATGGAGCCGGCACAGATACGCAGTATTTT
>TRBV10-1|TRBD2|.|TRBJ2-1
CASSEGERETYNEQFF
TGCGCCAGCAGTGAAGGGGAGCGGGAGACCTACAATGAGCAGTTCTTC
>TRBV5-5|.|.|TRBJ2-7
CASSPTATSYEQYF
TGTGCCAGCAGCCCGACAGCGACCTCCTACGAGCAGTACTTC
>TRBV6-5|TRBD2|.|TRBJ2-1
CASSGSLAGANEQFF
TGTGCCAGCAGTGGTAGTCTAGCGGGAGCCAATGAGCAGTTCTTC
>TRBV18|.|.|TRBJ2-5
CASSPVGGGQQETQYF
TGTGCCAGCTCACCAGTTGGCGGCGGGCAGCAAGAGACCCAGTACTTC
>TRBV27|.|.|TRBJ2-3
CASRRGVMTGYDTQYF
TGTGCCAGCAGACGAGGTGTTATGACTGGGTACGATACGCAGTATTTT
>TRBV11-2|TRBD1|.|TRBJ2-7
CASSDGQGGRYEQYF
TGTGCCAGCAGCGACGGACAGGGTGGACGCTACGAGCAGTACTTC
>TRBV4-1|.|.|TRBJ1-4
CASSQGSRVDEKLFF
TGCGCCAGCAGCCAAGGTAGCAGGGTAGATGAAAAACTGTTTTTT
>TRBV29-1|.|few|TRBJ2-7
CSVTDRYYEQYF
TGCAGCGTGACGGACAGATACTACGAGCAGTACTTC
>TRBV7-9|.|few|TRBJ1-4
CASSGEENEKLFF
TGTGCCAGCAGCGGTGAGGAAAATGAAAAACTGTTTTTT
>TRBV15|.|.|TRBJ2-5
CATGRGDRETQYF
TGTGCCACCGGAAGGGGTGATCGGGAGACCCAGTACTTC
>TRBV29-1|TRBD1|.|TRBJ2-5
CSAWTGRETQYF
TGCAGCGCCTGGACAGGGAGAGAGACCCAGTACTTC
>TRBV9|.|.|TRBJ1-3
CASSVKGYQGHDSGNTIYF
TGTGCCAGCAGCGTAAAAGGGTATCAGGGGCACGACTCTGGAAACACCATATATTTT
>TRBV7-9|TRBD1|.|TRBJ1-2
CSSSLDLRDREYGYTF
TGTTCCAGCAGCTTGGACCTCCGGGACAGGGAGTATGGCTACACCTTC
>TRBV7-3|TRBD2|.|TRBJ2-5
CASSLRGLAGGIQETQYF
TGTGCCAGCAGCTTAAGAGGCCTAGCGGGAGGAATCCAAGAGACCCAGTACTTC
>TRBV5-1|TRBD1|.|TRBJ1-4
CASSLEAGTGAEKLFF
TGCGCCAGCAGCTTGGAGGCGGGGACAGGGGCCGAAAAACTGTTTTTT
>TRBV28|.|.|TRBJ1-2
CASSSGGRDGYTF
TGTGCCAGCAGTTCCGGAGGTAGGGATGGCTACACCTTC
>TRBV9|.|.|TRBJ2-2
CASSLNNRVAGELFF
TGTGCCAGCAGTCTCAACAACAGGGTCGCCGGGGAGCTGTTTTTT
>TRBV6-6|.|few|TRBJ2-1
CASSSGGREQFF
TGTGCCAGCAGTTCGGGTGGTCGGGAGCAGTTCTTC
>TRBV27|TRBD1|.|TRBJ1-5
CASSSNRGYSNQPQHF
TGTGCCAGCAGTTCAAACAGGGGATATAGCAATCAGCCCCAGCATTTT
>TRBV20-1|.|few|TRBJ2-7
CSASVAYEQYF
TGCAGTGCTAGTGTTGCGTACGAGCAGTACTTC
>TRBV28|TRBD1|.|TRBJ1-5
CASSSSDRGKSNQPQHF
TGTGCCAGCAGTTCATCTGACAGGGGGAAAAGTAATCAGCCCCAGCATTTT
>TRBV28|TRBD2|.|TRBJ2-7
CASSLLAASYEQYF
TGTGCCAGCAGTTTACTAGCGGCATCCTACGAGCAGTACTTC
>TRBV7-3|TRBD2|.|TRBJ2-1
CASSLILATYNEQFF
TGTGCCAGCAGCTTAATACTAGCGACCTACAATGAGCAGTTCTTC
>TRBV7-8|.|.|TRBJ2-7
CASSLVPEGVYEQYF
TGTGCCAGCAGCTTAGTGCCGGAGGGAGTGTACGAGCAGTACTTC
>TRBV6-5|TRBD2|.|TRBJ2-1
CASSFIAGSSYNEQFF
TGTGCCAGCAGTTTCATAGCGGGGAGCTCCTACAATGAGCAGTTCTTC
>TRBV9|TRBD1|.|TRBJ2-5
CASSEIGQGIGETQYF
TGTGCCAGCAGCGAGATTGGACAGGGGATCGGAGAGACCCAGTACTTC
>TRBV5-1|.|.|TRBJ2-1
CASSLSPSGPNNEQFF
TGCGCCAGCAGCTTGAGCCCGAGCGGACCTAACAATGAGCAGTTCTTC
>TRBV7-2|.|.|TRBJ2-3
CASSPSQTADTQYF
TGTGCCAGCAGCCCATCGCAGACAGCCGATACGCAGTATTTT
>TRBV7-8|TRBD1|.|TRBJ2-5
CASSARQGTGMETQYF
TGTGCCAGCAGCGCCAGGCAGGGGACAGGAATGGAGACCCAGTACTTC
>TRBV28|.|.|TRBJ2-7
CASSLYGQAANYEQYF
TGTGCCAGCAGTCTTTATGGCCAGGCCGCCAACTACGAGCAGTACTTC
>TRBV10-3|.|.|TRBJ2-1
CAISDLTTENNEQFF
TGTGCCATCAGTGACCTGACTACCGAAAACAATGAGCAGTTCTTC
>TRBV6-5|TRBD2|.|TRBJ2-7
CASRIGLAGSYEQYF
TGTGCCAGCAGGATAGGTCTAGCGGGATCCTACGAGCAGTACTTC
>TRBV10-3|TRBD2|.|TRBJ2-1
CAISATSGRTNEQFF
TGTGCCATCAGCGCGACTAGCGGGAGGACAAATGAGCAGTTCTTC
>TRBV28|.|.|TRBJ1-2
CASSFSLSDSGTRNYGYTF
TGTGCCAGCAGTTTTTCTTTGTCCGATTCCGGGACACGGAACTATGGCTACACCTTC
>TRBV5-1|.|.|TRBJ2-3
CASSSGGSTDTQYF
TGCGCCAGCAGCTCTGGAGGCAGCACAGATACGCAGTATTTT
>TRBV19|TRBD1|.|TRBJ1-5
CASTTYRGQGNQPQHF
TGTGCCAGTACCACCTACAGGGGGCAGGGCAATCAGCCCCAGCATTTT
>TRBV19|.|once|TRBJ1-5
CASSKQGNQPQHF
TGTGCCAGTAGTAAACAGGGTAATCAGCCCCAGCATTTT
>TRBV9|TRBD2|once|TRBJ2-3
CASSVGDSGSGADTQYF
TGTGCCAGCAGCGTAGGGGATAGCGGGAGTGGGGCAGATACGCAGTATTTT
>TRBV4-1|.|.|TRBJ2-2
CASSQSGVNTGELFF
TGCGCCAGCAGCCAGTCGGGGGTGAACACCGGGGAGCTGTTTTTT
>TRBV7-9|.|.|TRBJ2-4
CASSLGAGAKNIQYF
TGTGCCAGCAGCTTAGGAGCGGGAGCCAAAAACATTCAGTACTTC
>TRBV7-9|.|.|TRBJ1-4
CASSSDREKLFF
TGTGCCAGCAGCTCTGACAGGGAAAAACTGTTTTTT